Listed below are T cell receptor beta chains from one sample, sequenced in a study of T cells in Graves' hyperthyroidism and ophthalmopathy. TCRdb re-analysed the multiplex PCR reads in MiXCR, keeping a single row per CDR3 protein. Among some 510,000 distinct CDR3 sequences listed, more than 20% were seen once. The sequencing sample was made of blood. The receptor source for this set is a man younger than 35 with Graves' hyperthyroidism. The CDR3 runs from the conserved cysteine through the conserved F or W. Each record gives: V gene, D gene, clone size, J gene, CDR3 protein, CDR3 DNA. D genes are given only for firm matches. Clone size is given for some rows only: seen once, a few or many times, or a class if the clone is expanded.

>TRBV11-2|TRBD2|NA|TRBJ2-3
CASSLNLAGKNTQYF
TGTGCCAGCAGCTTAAATCTAGCGGGGAAGAATACGCAGTATTTT
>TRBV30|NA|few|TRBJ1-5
CAWSVGGPPGNQPQHF
TGTGCCTGGAGTGTAGGAGGACCCCCGGGCAATCAGCCCCAGCATTTT
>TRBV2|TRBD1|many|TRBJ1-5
CASSEALGQGEDQPQHF
TGTGCCAGCAGTGAAGCTCTAGGACAGGGTGAGGATCAGCCCCAGCATTTT
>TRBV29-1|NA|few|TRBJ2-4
CSVLDWQVAKNIQYF
TGCAGCGTTCTGGACTGGCAGGTAGCCAAAAACATTCAGTACTTC
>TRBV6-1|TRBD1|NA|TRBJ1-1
CASSVVTGPAEAFF
TGTGCCAGCAGTGTCGTGACAGGGCCCGCTGAAGCTTTCTTT
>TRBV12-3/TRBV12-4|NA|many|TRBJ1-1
CASSAHRVNTEAFF
TGTGCCAGCAGTGCCCACAGGGTGAACACTGAAGCTTTCTTT
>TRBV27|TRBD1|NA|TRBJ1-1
CASSWGGQSFAAFF
TGTGCCAGCAGCTGGGGGGGACAGAGTTTTGCTGCTTTCTTT
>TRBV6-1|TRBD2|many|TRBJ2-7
CASSEVSGGPHEQYF
TGTGCCAGCAGTGAAGTCAGCGGGGGTCCCCACGAGCAGTACTTC
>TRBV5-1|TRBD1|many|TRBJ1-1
CASSLEPQGNAEAFF
TGCGCCAGCAGCTTGGAGCCACAGGGGAACGCTGAAGCTTTCTTT
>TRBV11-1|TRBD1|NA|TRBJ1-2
CASSLGKPGQRNYGYTF
TGTGCCAGCAGCTTAGGTAAACCGGGACAGCGGAACTATGGCTACACCTTC
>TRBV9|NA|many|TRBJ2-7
CASSVEENSYEQYF
TGTGCCAGCAGCGTGGAGGAGAACTCCTACGAGCAGTACTTC
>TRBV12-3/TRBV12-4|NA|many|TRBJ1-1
CASSPNPAGNTEAFF
TGTGCCAGCAGCCCTAACCCGGCCGGGAACACTGAAGCTTTCTTT
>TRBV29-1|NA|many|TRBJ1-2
CSVATLYGYTF
TGCAGCGTCGCGACACTCTATGGCTACACCTTC
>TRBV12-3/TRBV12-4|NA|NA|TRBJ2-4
CASSTIKNIQYF
TGTGCCAGCAGTACGATCAAAAACATTCAGTACTTC
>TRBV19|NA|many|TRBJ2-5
CASSIQGPHQETQYF
TGTGCCAGTAGTATACAGGGCCCCCACCAAGAGACCCAGTACTTC
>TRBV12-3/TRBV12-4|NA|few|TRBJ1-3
CASSPDFSGNTIYF
TGTGCCAGCAGCCCGGATTTCTCTGGAAACACCATATATTTT
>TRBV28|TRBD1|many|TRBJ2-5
CASSRTGEAYQETQYF
TGTGCCAGCAGTCGGACAGGGGAGGCATATCAAGAGACCCAGTACTTC
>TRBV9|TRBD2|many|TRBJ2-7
CASSVASGAYYEQYF
TGTGCCAGCAGCGTCGCTAGCGGTGCCTACTACGAGCAGTACTTC
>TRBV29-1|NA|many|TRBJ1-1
CSVVDRLNTEAFF
TGCAGCGTTGTCGACAGGCTGAACACTGAAGCTTTCTTT
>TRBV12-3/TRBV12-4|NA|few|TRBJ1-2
CASSLWELDGYTF
TGTGCCAGCAGTTTATGGGAGCTGGATGGCTACACCTTC
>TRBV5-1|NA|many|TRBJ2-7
CASSAWTDSYEQYF
TGCGCCAGCAGCGCCTGGACGGATTCCTACGAGCAGTACTTC
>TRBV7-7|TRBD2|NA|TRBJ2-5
CASSPLRLAGEETQYF
TGTGCCAGCAGCCCTCTACGACTAGCGGGGGAAGAGACCCAGTACTTC
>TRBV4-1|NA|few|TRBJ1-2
CASSHPAGAHYGYTF
TGCGCCAGCAGCCACCCAGCCGGGGCACACTATGGCTACACCTTC